The source of this TCR beta chain is a study of CD8 T cells in ankylosing spondylitis. This clonotype was recorded at least ten times. Its antigen is not known. V shed 0 bases and J shed 3 bases, with 16 bases lying between them. Germline lookup yields CDR1 SGDLS and CDR2 YYNGEE. The CDR3 runs 16 residues. Broader study findings: Significant enrichment of disease-linked clones was reportedly seen in matched ankylosing spondylitis synovial fluid. Some motif variants had been reported before (in reactive arthritis synovial fluid and blood).

MiXCR, run by TCRdb on the 5' RACE reads, gives a single entry per CDR3 protein. The sample consists of approximately 42,000 distinct CDR3 sequences, 4% of them appearing once. The chain recombines TRBV9 with TRBJ2-7; D possibly corresponds to TRBD1 (6 bases). This sequence was found in a female donor with ankylosing spondylitis or in good health (not recorded which). The sequencing input was blood, either unsorted or a sorted T cell fraction (not recorded which). The DNA for the CDR3 is TGTGCCAGCAGCGTAGGAGGGACAAAGAACATCTACGAGCAGTACTTC. This translates into CASSVGGTKNIYEQYF.